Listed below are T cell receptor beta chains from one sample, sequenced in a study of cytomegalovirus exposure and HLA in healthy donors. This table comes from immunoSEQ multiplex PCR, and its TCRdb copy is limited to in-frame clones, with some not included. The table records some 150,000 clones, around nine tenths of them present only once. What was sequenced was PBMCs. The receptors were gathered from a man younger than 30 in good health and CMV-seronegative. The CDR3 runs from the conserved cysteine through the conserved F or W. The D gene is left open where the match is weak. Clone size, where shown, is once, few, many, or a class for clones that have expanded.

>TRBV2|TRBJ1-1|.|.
TGTGCCAGCGCAACTGGGGCAAGTGAAGCTTTCTTT
CASATGASEAFF
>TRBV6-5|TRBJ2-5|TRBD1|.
TGTGCCACCCAAGACAGGGGGGAGACCCAGTACTTC
CATQDRGETQYF
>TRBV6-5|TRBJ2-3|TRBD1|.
TGTGCCAGCAGCCTCGACAGGGGCGATACGCAGTATTTT
CASSLDRGDTQYF
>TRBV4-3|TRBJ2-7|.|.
TGCGCCAGCAGCCAAGAAGGGGTAGCTTCGTACGAGCAGTACTTC
CASSQEGVASYEQYF
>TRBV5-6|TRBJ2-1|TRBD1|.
TGTGCCAGCAGTCATGGACAGGGAGCCTACAATGAGCAGTTCTTC
CASSHGQGAYNEQFF
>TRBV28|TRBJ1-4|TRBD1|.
TGTGCCAGCAGGCCAGGGACAGGGTATGAAAAACTGTTTTTT
CASRPGTGYEKLFF
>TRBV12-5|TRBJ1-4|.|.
TGTGCTAGTGGTTTGGTACGGGTAGAGAATGAAAAACTGTTTTTT
CASGLVRVENEKLFF
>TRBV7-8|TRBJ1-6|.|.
TGTGCCAGCAGCCAACAGGGAACAAGGGTTTCACCCCTCCACTTT
CASSQQGTRVSPLHF
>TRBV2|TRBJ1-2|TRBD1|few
TGTGCCAGCAGCGGGCAGGGGGCTGACTATGGCTACACCTTC
CASSGQGADYGYTF
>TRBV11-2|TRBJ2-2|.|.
TGTGCCAGCAGCAACCCTAACAGGGCCCCCGGGGAGCTGTTTTTT
CASSNPNRAPGELFF
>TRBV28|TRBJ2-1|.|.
TGTGCCAGCGAGGTCACGACGAGCTCCTACAATGAGCAGTTCTTC
CASEVTTSSYNEQFF
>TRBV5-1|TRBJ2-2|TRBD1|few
TGCGCCAGCAGCATAACAGGGGACGCCACCGGGGAGCTGTTTTTT
CASSITGDATGELFF
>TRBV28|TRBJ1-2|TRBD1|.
TGTGCCAGCAGTCATGCCGGGACAGGGAACTATGGCTACACCTTC
CASSHAGTGNYGYTF
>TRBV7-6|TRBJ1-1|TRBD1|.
TGTGCCAGCAGCTTAGATTCAGGGGGCGATTCAGGAGCTTTCTTT
CASSLDSGGDSGAFF
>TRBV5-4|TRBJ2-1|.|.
TGTGCCAGCAGCCTGGCCGGGACTTCCTTCTACAATGAGCAGTTCTTC
CASSLAGTSFYNEQFF
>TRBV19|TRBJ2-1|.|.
TGTGCCAGTAGTATTGGACTGAATAATGAGCAGTTCTTC
CASSIGLNNEQFF
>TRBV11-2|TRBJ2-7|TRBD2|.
TGTGCCAGCAGCAAAACTAGCGGCTCCTACGAGCAGTACTTC
CASSKTSGSYEQYF
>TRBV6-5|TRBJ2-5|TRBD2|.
TGTGCCAGCAGTTACTCTAGCGGGGTCCAAGAGACCCAGTACTTC
CASSYSSGVQETQYF
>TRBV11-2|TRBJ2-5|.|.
TGTGCCAGCAGCTTAGCGTATAGGAGACAAGAGACCCAGTACTTC
CASSLAYRRQETQYF
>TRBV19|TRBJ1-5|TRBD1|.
TGTGCCAGTAGTAATTTCGGGACAGGAACATTTAGCAATCAGCCCCAGCATTTT
CASSNFGTGTFSNQPQHF
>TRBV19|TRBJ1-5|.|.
TGTGCCAGTTGCTCAGGGACTCGCAGCAATCAGCCCCAGCATTTT
CASCSGTRSNQPQHF
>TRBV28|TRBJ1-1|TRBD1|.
TGTGCCAGCAGTCCCAGGGGGCGTAGCACTGAAGCTTTCTTT
CASSPRGRSTEAFF
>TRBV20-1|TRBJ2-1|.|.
TGCAGTGCGCGGGCAGCCCATGAGCAGTTCTTC
CSARAAHEQFF
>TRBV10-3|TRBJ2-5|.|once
TGTGCCATCAGTGAGACTACTAGCCGTGGGCAAGAGACCCAGTACTTC
CAISETTSRGQETQYF
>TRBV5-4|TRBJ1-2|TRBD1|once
TGTGCCAGCAGCTTGGTCCAGGGGGAAGGCTACACCTTC
CASSLVQGEGYTF
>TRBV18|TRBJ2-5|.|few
TGTGCCAGCTCACGACTCGCCCGCTCCGCCACGGAGACCCAGTACTTC
CASSRLARSATETQYF
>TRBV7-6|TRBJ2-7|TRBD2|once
TGTGCCAGCAGCGCACGAAAACTAGCGGGAGGGCCAGGGGAGCAGTACTTC
CASSARKLAGGPGEQYF
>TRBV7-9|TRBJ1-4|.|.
TGTGCCAGCAGCTTAGTAACAGAGGAAAAACTGTTTTTT
CASSLVTEEKLFF
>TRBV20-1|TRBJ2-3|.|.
TGCAGTGCTTGGCCAGCGGATACGCAGTATTTT
CSAWPADTQYF
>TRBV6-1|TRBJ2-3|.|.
TGTGCCAGCAGTGAAGCTCGACCCAGCGGCAGGACAGATACGCAGTATTTT
CASSEARPSGRTDTQYF
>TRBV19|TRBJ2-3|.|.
TGTGCCAGTACCTCCGTGGCGAGGGACATCCACACAGATACGCAGTATTTT
CASTSVARDIHTDTQYF
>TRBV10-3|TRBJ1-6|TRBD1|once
TGTGCCAGCGCATTGACTGGGACAGACAATTCACCCCTCCACTTT
CASALTGTDNSPLHF
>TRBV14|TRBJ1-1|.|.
TGTGCCAGCAGCCAAGCCAGAACTGAAGCTTTCTTT
CASSQARTEAFF
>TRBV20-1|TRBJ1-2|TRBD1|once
TGCAGTGCTAGCGACAGGGATGGCTACACCTTC
CSASDRDGYTF
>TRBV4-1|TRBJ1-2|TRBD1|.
TGCGCCAGCAGCCCAAACGACAGGGTAGTGAACGGCTACACCTTC
CASSPNDRVVNGYTF
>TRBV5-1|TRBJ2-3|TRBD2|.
TGCGCCAGCAGCTTGGCCCTCAGCGGGGTAACAGATACGCAGTATTTT
CASSLALSGVTDTQYF
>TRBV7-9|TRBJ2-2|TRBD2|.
TGTGCCAGCAGCCCAGGACTAGCGGGAGGGCAAACCGGGGAGCTGTTTTTT
CASSPGLAGGQTGELFF
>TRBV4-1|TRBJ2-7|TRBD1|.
TGCGCCAGCAGCCAGGCCCGGGACAGGGGCTACGAGCAGTACTTC
CASSQARDRGYEQYF
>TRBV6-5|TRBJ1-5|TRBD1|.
TGTGCCAGCAGGCTGACAGGGGGGACTCAGCCCCAGCATTTT
CASRLTGGTQPQHF
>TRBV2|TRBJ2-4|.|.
TGTGCCAGCAGTTCAGCCGGGGTGGAGGATAGCATTCAGTACTTC
CASSSAGVEDSIQYF
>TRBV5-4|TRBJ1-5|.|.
TGTGCCAGCAGCTTGGACAGCCACCAGCCCCAGCATTTT
CASSLDSHQPQHF
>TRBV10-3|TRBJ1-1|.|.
TGTGCCATCAGTGAGTCCTGGTCGGGGTGGACTGAAGCTTTCTTT
CAISESWSGWTEAFF
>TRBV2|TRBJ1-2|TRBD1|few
TGTGCCAGCAGCGAGGACAGGGACGACTATGGCTACACCTTC
CASSEDRDDYGYTF
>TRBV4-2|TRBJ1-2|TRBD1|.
TGTGCCAGCAGCCTTGGGACAGGCCCCTTTGGCTACACCTTC
CASSLGTGPFGYTF
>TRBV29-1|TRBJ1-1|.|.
TGCAGCGGGGAACAGGTCATGAACACTGAAGCTTTCTTT
CSGEQVMNTEAFF
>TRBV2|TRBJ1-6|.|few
TGTGCCAGCCGCGGTTGGGCTAGGGGGAATTCACCCCTCCACTTT
CASRGWARGNSPLHF
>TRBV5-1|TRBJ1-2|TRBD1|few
TGCGCCAGCAGCTTGCAGGGGGCGGGTGGCTACACCTTC
CASSLQGAGGYTF
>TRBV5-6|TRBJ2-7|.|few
TGTGCCAGCAGCTTGACTAGGAAGAACTACGAGCAGTACTTC
CASSLTRKNYEQYF
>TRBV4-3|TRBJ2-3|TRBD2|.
TGCGCCAGCAGCCCACTAGCGGGAGAGGCAGATACGCAGTATTTT
CASSPLAGEADTQYF
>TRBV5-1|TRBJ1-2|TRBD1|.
TGCGCCAGCAGCCAGGGGGCAAACTATGGCTACACCTTC
CASSQGANYGYTF
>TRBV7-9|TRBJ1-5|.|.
TGTGCCAGCAGCTTAGGGGGCAGCTATAATCAGCCCCAGCATTTT
CASSLGGSYNQPQHF
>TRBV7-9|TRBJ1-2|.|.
TGTGCCAGCAGCCAGAACTACAGGGAACATAACTATGGCTACACCTTC
CASSQNYREHNYGYTF
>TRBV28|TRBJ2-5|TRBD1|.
TGTGCCAGCAGGCGAACCGGGACAGGGAGGAAGACCCAGTACTTC
CASRRTGTGRKTQYF
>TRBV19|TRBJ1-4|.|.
TGTGCCAGTAGTCTTTGGACGGGGAATGAAAAACTGTTTTTT
CASSLWTGNEKLFF
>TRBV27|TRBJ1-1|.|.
TGTGCCAGCAGTCTTACAGGGCACACTGAAGCTTTCTTT
CASSLTGHTEAFF
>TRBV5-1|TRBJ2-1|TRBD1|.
TGCGCCAGCAGCTTGGAGGACAGGGGGATCGATGAGCAGTTCTTC
CASSLEDRGIDEQFF
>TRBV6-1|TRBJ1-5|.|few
TGTGCCAGCAGTGAGGAGTTCAATCAGCCCCAGCATTTT
CASSEEFNQPQHF
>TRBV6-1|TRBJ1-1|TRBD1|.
TGTGCCAGCAGTGAAGCGGGGACAGGGAACACTGAAGCTTTCTTT
CASSEAGTGNTEAFF
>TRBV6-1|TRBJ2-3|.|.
TGTGCCAGCAGTGATTCGCGGGATGGGACAGATACGCAGTATTTT
CASSDSRDGTDTQYF